This T cell receptor beta chain was profiled in a study of T cells in Graves' hyperthyroidism and ophthalmopathy. With respect to this clonotype: Its specificity is not known.

V shed 11 bases and J 5 bases; nucleotides not matched to a gene: 12. CDR3 length equals 14 residues. Germline CDR1 and CDR2: SEHNR and FQNEAQ (reference sequence). It was RNA transcripts that yielded the amplified TCR beta CDR3 regions. The study used the HTBI primer set for a first-round RT-PCR of the TCR CDR3. TCRdb fed the multiplex PCR reads into MiXCR, producing one record per CDR3 protein. Here the sample spans 300,000 to 500,000 distinct CDR3 sequences, about an eighth being singletons. Study-level findings and limits: The model identified upcoming ophthalmopathy a median 6.5 months ahead of onset. A model using 13 V-J features told ophthalmopathy apart from stable hyperthyroidism. Most clonotypes expanded in the thyroid (above 0.001) were also present in blood.

The authors obtained PBMCs from about 9.5 ml of fresh peripheral blood. The chain couples TRBV7-9 to TRBJ2-1; 7 nucleotides align to TRBD2. Material for sequencing was blood. This receptor was obtained from a man aged 50 to 59 with Graves' ophthalmopathy. CDR3 coding DNA: TGTGCCGGAGCTTGGAGCGGGAAAGACAATGAGCAGTTCTTC. Translated: CAGAWSGKDNEQFF.